Sequencing of this TCR beta chain was carried out in a study of PD-1 blockade in mismatch repair-deficient tumors. The study, taken as a whole, reports: After pembrolizumab, tumor-resident clones rose rapidly, then generally contracted before radiologic responses.

Sequencing was performed with immunoSEQ multiplex PCR; in TCRdb, only in-frame clones are kept and a portion is missing. Of around 120,000 clones listed, more than 70% are singletons. V shed 5 bases and J shed 3 bases, with 11 bases lying between them. CDR1 is MDHEN and CDR2 is SYDVKM in the germline V gene. The CDR3 extends over 13 amino acids. All patients were mismatch repair deficient, assessed by either PCR or immunohistochemistry. Of note for this clone: Its antigen is unknown.

This TCR was recovered from an adult with mismatch repair-deficient cancer. The specimen was peripheral blood, collected approximately 69 weeks after starting pembrolizumab. The V gene is TRBV28, the J gene TRBJ2-7, with D uncertain. The CDR3 DNA sequence: TGTGCCAGCAGTCCCTTATCCCACTACGAGCAGTACTTC. This encodes CASSPLSHYEQYF.